This T cell receptor (beta chain) appears in the sequencing data of a study of spatial heterogeneity in lung cancer. Study as a whole: PBMC samples from follow-up, where available, were sequenced a median of approximately 24 months after resection. The average count in raw reads for each unique TCR and UMI combination exceeded nine appearances.

This CDR3 spans 13 amino acids. Germline V gene lookup returns CDR1 SGHTA and CDR2 FQGNSA. V was clipped by 4 bases and J by 3 bases, with 9 bases between them. This clonotype was detected a few times. Its antigen is still unknown. TCRdb recomputed calls from the 5' RACE reads with MiXCR, one row per CDR3 protein. Of under 45,000 distinct CDR3 sequences detected, roughly 8% appear once; the ten largest clones hold 9.4%. Study results and limitations: Detection of ubiquitous tumor TCRs in blood was higher at resection than follow-up.

Stated time point: blood at routine non-recurrence follow-up after resection. The TCR sequence derives from a male donor with early-stage non-small cell lung cancer. This chain joins TRBV7-2 and TRBJ2-5; tentatively, D is TRBD1 (5 bases). The starting material was PBMCs, obtained at follow-up. CDR3 residues: CASSSGHEETQYF. The CDR3 DNA is TGTGCCAGCAGCTCTGGACATGAAGAGACCCAGTACTTC.